What follows describes a single TCR beta chain. No antigen is known for it. No base-level quality is on record; no much larger clone is a single base apart. The sample comes from a study of technical replicates of blood from a handful of donors (dated by TCRdb to about 2017). From cysteine to phenylalanine, the CDR3 is 16 amino acids long. Of the read, only the CDR3 DNA is kept; its 48 bases are in frame from base 1. Unmatched junction bases come to 10, with V trimmed by 6 bases and J by 6 bases. Taken from the germline V gene (reference sequence), the CDR1 and CDR2 loops are MNHEY and SMNVEV. The library was built by means of the immunoSEQ multiplex PCR assay. TCRdb re-hosts the immuneACCESS table, in-frame sequences only. Its copies lack some clones; in the studies checked, an unresolved V gene accounts for under half of them, and the cause for the rest is not known. The sample table lists 80,000 to 100,000 clones, about 96% of them with a count of one. The ten top clones hold just over 0.2% of the sample.

Sequencing used T cells isolated from PBMCs. This chain is built from TRBV27 and TRBJ2-2; 10 bases in the junction line up with TRBD1. The TCR originated in a human donor in good health. The DNA is as follows: TGTGCCAGCAGCCTCCGGGACAGGGGAAGGGCCGGGGAGCTGTTTTTT. This gives the protein CASSLRDRGRAGELFF.